The 5 T cell receptor beta chains listed next were all sequenced from one sample in a study of T-cell reconstitution after alpha-beta-depleted transplantation in children. TCRbeta library construction was performed incorporating unique molecular identifiers. TCRdb itself ran the PCR reads through MiXCR, one entry per CDR3 protein. The repertoire includes hundreds of thousands of distinct CDR3 sequences, around 12% of them detected once, and roughly 0.77% sits in the top ten. The sample was PBMCs, taken before TCRalphabeta/CD19-depleted stem cell transplant. The source is a girl under 10 years old with congenital amegakaryocytic thrombocytopenia, due to receive a stem cell transplant.

In regard to this clonotype: A much larger clone differs by one base, so this may be a read error. The chain has TRBV20-1 and TRBJ2-1; the match to TRBD2 covers 9 bases. The V gene's germline CDR1 is DFQATT and CDR2 SNEGSKA (reference sequence). This CDR3 contains 15 residues. V dropped 5 bases and J dropped 8; count of bases not matched to a gene: 13. CDR3 sequence: CSAPAASGNGYEQFF. The DNA of the CDR3 is TGCAGTGCTCCCGCGGCTAGCGGGAATGGGTATGAGCAGTTCTTC.

The sample holds many counts of this clonotype. This CDR3 is CSVDGRGQFF. The CDR3, as DNA: TGCAGCGTGGATGGGAGGGGGCAGTTCTTC. This chain connects TRBV29-1 to TRBJ2-1; TRBD2 agrees at 7 bases. With V trimmed by 6 bases and J by 12 bases, 5 bases remained unmatched. Germline V gene sequence: CDR1 SQVTM, CDR2 ANQGSEA. CDR3 size: 10 residues.

This sequence joins TRBV19 and TRBJ2-6; 7 nucleotides match TRBD1. Germline V gene lookup returns CDR1 LNHDA and CDR2 SQIVND (reference sequence). V dropped 3 bases and J dropped 3; count of bases not matched to a gene: 14. CDR3 length: 19 amino acids. CDR3 nucleotide sequence: TGTGCCAGTAGTATTTTTCGACAAACAGGGGTGAATGGGGCCAACGTCCTGACTTTC. Translating it yields CASSIFRQTGVNGANVLTF.

This clonotype was detected many times. This chain uses TRBV7-2 with TRBJ2-4; TRBD2 might be the D (6 bases). V was pared by 6 bases and J by 8 bases, with 8 bases between. The CDR3 is 11 residues long. The germline gives CDR1 SGHTA, CDR2 FQGNSA. The CDR3 DNA reads as TGTGCCAGCAGTCCGGGGGACATTCAGTACTTC. This encodes CASSPGDIQYF.

This clonotype occurred a few times. It is likely a read error, because the conserved phenylalanine at the end of the CDR3 is missing. The DNA is left out, because the CDR3 cannot be placed on it with certainty; the CDR3 is given as TCRdb lists it. The rearrangement uses TRBV7-9 and TRBJ2-1; TRBD2, the table's D call, lacks a check against the DNA. Germline V gene lookup returns CDR1 SEHNR and CDR2 FQNEAQ (reference sequence). Inclusive of both ends, the CDR3 amounts to 12 amino acids. The chain's CDR3 is CASSPGLAWSSV.